These T cell receptor beta chains were read from a single sample in a study of vaccination and CD4 T cells after COVID-19. TCRdb independently ran MiXCR on the PCR reads; one entry per CDR3 protein. Of 20,000 to 25,000 distinct CDR3 sequences detected, about 43% appear once; the ten largest clones hold about 10%. The antigens these receptors bind are not known. Specimen: CD4+ T cells from blood, cultured in vitro, collected about 7 months after SARS-CoV-2 vaccination. Every receptor here comes from a human donor who had recovered from COVID-19. Both conserved end residues are part of each CDR3.

CDR3 protein: CSVRGVEGTDTQYF
J gene: TRBJ2-3
V gene: TRBV29-1

CDR3 protein: CASSPRDALYEQYF
J gene: TRBJ2-7
V gene: TRBV6-1

CDR3 protein: CASSLSGPDEQFF
J gene: TRBJ2-1
V gene: TRBV28

CDR3 protein: CASSAYGTDTQYF
J gene: TRBJ2-3
V gene: TRBV10-1

CDR3 protein: CASSPRHLPEAFF
J gene: TRBJ1-1
V gene: TRBV7-8

CDR3 protein: CSARGVNQPQHF
J gene: TRBJ1-5
V gene: TRBV20-1

CDR3 protein: CASNRQGVADTQYF
J gene: TRBJ2-3
V gene: TRBV7-2

CDR3 protein: CASTSAGGNTEAFF
J gene: TRBJ1-1
V gene: TRBV6-1

CDR3 protein: CSAKTQGNYGYTF
J gene: TRBJ1-2
V gene: TRBV20-1

CDR3 protein: CASSLGGHNEQFF
J gene: TRBJ2-1
V gene: TRBV7-9

CDR3 protein: CAISEGNSYEQYF
J gene: TRBJ2-7
V gene: TRBV10-3

CDR3 protein: CASSYRPGETQYF
J gene: TRBJ2-5
V gene: TRBV6-7

CDR3 protein: CASSLDSSYNSPLHF
J gene: TRBJ1-6
V gene: TRBV4-3

CDR3 protein: CASSRGAFF
J gene: TRBJ1-1
V gene: TRBV4-1

CDR3 protein: CSAGRRASGYSISYEQYF
J gene: TRBJ2-7
V gene: TRBV20-1

CDR3 protein: CARRIPLEQYF
J gene: TRBJ2-7
V gene: TRBV7-3

CDR3 protein: CASSTSGTQYF
J gene: TRBJ2-3
V gene: TRBV10-3

CDR3 protein: CASSLAGQGRYERYF
J gene: TRBJ2-7
V gene: TRBV7-9

CDR3 protein: CASSLRSGLKQPQHF
J gene: TRBJ1-5
V gene: TRBV7-8

CDR3 protein: CASSYQGPQYGYTF
J gene: TRBJ1-2
V gene: TRBV6-5

CDR3 protein: CSATAREFGVGPQYF
J gene: TRBJ2-5
V gene: TRBV20-1

CDR3 protein: CASSISGDNSPLHF
J gene: TRBJ1-6
V gene: TRBV19

CDR3 protein: CASSPTESSGANVLTF
J gene: TRBJ2-6
V gene: TRBV4-1

CDR3 protein: CASSRTGLENQPQHF
J gene: TRBJ1-5
V gene: TRBV7-2

CDR3 protein: CASSFNSQAYEQYF
J gene: TRBJ2-7
V gene: TRBV7-8

CDR3 protein: CSARLSSSYEQYF
J gene: TRBJ2-7
V gene: TRBV20-1

CDR3 protein: CASRTVTEAFF
J gene: TRBJ1-1
V gene: TRBV19

CDR3 protein: CSARARDEQPQHF
J gene: TRBJ1-5
V gene: TRBV20-1

CDR3 protein: CASSEGTGDTGELFF
J gene: TRBJ2-2
V gene: TRBV7-9

CDR3 protein: CSAADTSYEQYF
J gene: TRBJ2-7
V gene: TRBV20-1

CDR3 protein: CASRSSLGTQAYEQYF
J gene: TRBJ2-7
V gene: TRBV28

CDR3 protein: CSASSTGFYNEQFF
J gene: TRBJ2-1
V gene: TRBV20-1

CDR3 protein: CASSFQDSNQPQHF
J gene: TRBJ1-5
V gene: TRBV7-2

CDR3 protein: CASSSDSISYNEQFF
J gene: TRBJ2-1
V gene: TRBV7-6

CDR3 protein: CASSLQTGNTEAFF
J gene: TRBJ1-1
V gene: TRBV11-2

CDR3 protein: CAISGVTRGRTEAFF
J gene: TRBJ1-1
V gene: TRBV10-3

CDR3 protein: CASSPDSPNQPQHF
J gene: TRBJ1-5
V gene: TRBV6-1

CDR3 protein: CASSAWEGSYNEQFF
J gene: TRBJ2-1
V gene: TRBV7-3

CDR3 protein: CASSLDHDQPQHF
J gene: TRBJ1-5
V gene: TRBV11-2

CDR3 protein: CAALGRAGNEQFF
J gene: TRBJ2-1
V gene: TRBV28

CDR3 protein: CASSLGGVLSGYTF
J gene: TRBJ1-2
V gene: TRBV27

CDR3 protein: CASRGTGGRESPLHF
J gene: TRBJ1-6
V gene: TRBV28